These 29 T cell receptor beta chains were sequenced from one sample in a study of blood T cell repertoires in COVID-19. Produced via immunoSEQ multiplex PCR; TCRdb's table is partial and in-frame only. The profile covers approximately 670,000 clones, with 85% to 90% appearing a single time and around 0.3% taken by the ten largest. Sequencing was done on a sample of peripheral blood. Receptors originate from a young woman with acute or convalescent COVID-19.

This chain connects TRBV4-2 to TRBJ1-2, with D maybe TRBD1 (5 bases). V was shortened by 4 bases and J by 8 bases, with 26 bases between the two germline ends. Per the germline V gene, CDR1 is LGHNA and CDR2 is YNFKEQ. The CDR3 is 17 residues long. For the CDR3, the DNA is TGTGCCAGCAGCCTCGAACCCCTGGACGTCGGTTGGGGCGGCTACACCTTC. Residues: CASSLEPLDVGWGGYTF.

J is TRBJ1-3 and V is TRBV11-2; D is unclear. Trimming stripped 0 bases from V and 3 bases from J, with 6 bases between. CDR3 length equals 14 residues. Per the germline V gene, CDR1 is SGHAT and CDR2 is FQNNGV. The CDR3 spells CASSLERFGNTIYF. CDR3 nucleotides: TGTGCCAGCAGCTTAGAGAGGTTTGGAAACACCATATATTTT. The complete variable domain, with remaining parts taken from reference TRBV11-2 and TRBJ1-3, reads EAGVAQSPRYKIIEKRQSVAFWCNPISGHATLYWYQQILGQGPKLLIQFQNNGVVDDSQLPKDRFSAERLKGVDSTLKIQPAKLEDSAVYLCASSLERFGNTIYFGEGSWLTVV.

The chain recombines TRBV30 with TRBJ1-3, with 7 bases identical to TRBD1. CDR1 GTSNPN and CDR2 SVGIG come from the germline V gene (reference sequence). The CDR3 spans 15 residues. Germline trimming cut 1 base from V and 2 bases from J; bases unmatched to any gene: 5. CDR3 sequence (DNA): TGTGCCTGGAGTGGCCCTACAGGGGCTGGAAACACCATATATTTT. Amino acids: CAWSGPTGAGNTIYF. Using reference TRBV30 and TRBJ1-3 for the parts outside the CDR3, the full variable domain is SQTIHQWPATLVQPVGSPLSLECTVEGTSNPNLYWYRQAAGRGLQLLFYSVGIGQISSEVPQNLSASRPQDRQFILSSKKLLLSDSGFYLCAWSGPTGAGNTIYFGEGSWLTVV.

The chain joins TRBV30 to TRBJ2-4; D possibly corresponds to TRBD1 (6 bases). V shed 1 base and J shed 5 bases, with 24 bases lying between them. The germline gives CDR1 GTSNPN, CDR2 SVGIG (reference sequence). CDR3 length equals 18 residues. DNA for the CDR3: TGTGCCTGGAGTGGAATAGGGGGACACGCGTCTATTGAAAACATTCAGTACTTC. Its translation is CAWSGIGGHASIENIQYF.

This rearrangement joins TRBV30 to TRBJ1-2; unclear D gene. The V gene lost 2 bases and the J gene lost 2 bases, with 9 bases spanning the gap. The CDR3 extends over 13 amino acids. Germline lookup yields CDR1 GTSNPN and CDR2 SVGIG (reference sequence). In DNA, the CDR3 is TGTGCCTGGAGTCCCGGGGAGAACTATGGCTACACCTTC. Its translation: CAWSPGENYGYTF. Complete variable domain (other parts from reference TRBV30 and TRBJ1-2): SQTIHQWPATLVQPVGSPLSLECTVEGTSNPNLYWYRQAAGRGLQLLFYSVGIGQISSEVPQNLSASRPQDRQFILSSKKLLLSDSGFYLCAWSPGENYGYTFGSGTRLTVV.

This clone was counted a few times. The J gene is TRBJ1-2, the V gene TRBV7-2; 9 bases are a match to TRBD1. The V gene's germline CDR1 is SGHTA and CDR2 FQGNSA. J was trimmed by 10 bases and V by 3 bases; bases with no gene match: 12. The CDR3 has 15 amino acids. Here the CDR3 DNA reads TGTGCCAGCAGCTTGCAGGGACAGGGAACTATGTCCTACACCTTC. This codes for CASSLQGQGTMSYTF.

This clone was observed a single time. This chain uses TRBV25-1 with TRBJ2-3; TRBD2 matches at 10 bases. Germline V gene data show CDR1 as MGHDK and CDR2 as SYGVNS. This CDR3 comprises 14 residues. J was trimmed by 2 bases and V by 8 bases; bases with no gene match: 4. The chain's CDR3 is CASRTSGSTDTQYF. CDR3 bases: TGTGCCAGCCGGACTAGCGGATCCACAGATACGCAGTATTTT.

The rearrangement uses TRBV28 and TRBJ1-5; 7 bases map to TRBD1. After removal of 8 bases from V and 7 bases from J, the junction contained 14 bases not matched to a gene. CDR3 length: 15 amino acids. The germline gives CDR1 MDHEN, CDR2 SYDVKM. The CDR3: CASRQGGRENQPQHF. The CDR3 bases are TGTGCCAGCCGACAGGGAGGTCGGGAAAACCAGCCCCAGCATTTT.

This clone was found once. The chain recombines TRBV27 with TRBJ2-1, with TRBD1 matching over 7 bases. Per the germline V gene, CDR1 is MNHEY and CDR2 is SMNVEV (reference sequence). The V gene end was trimmed by 6 bases and the J gene end by 3 bases; junction bases not matched to a gene: 8. The CDR3 sequence is 15 residues long. This CDR3 is CASRSGGKVYNEQFF. CDR3 in DNA: TGTGCCAGCAGATCAGGGGGAAAGGTCTACAATGAGCAGTTCTTC.

The rearrangement uses TRBV21-1 and TRBJ2-7; TRBD1 is taken as the D call from the table, unchecked against the DNA. TRBV21-1 is designated a pseudogene. The CDR3 extends over 12 amino acids. CDR3 protein: CASGPFTYEQYF. CDR3 DNA: TGTGCCAGCGGCCCCTTTACCTACGAGCAGTACTTC.

The chain recombines TRBV7-9 with TRBJ1-2, with D unclear. CDR1 is SEHNR and CDR2 is FQNEAQ in the germline V gene (reference sequence). The CDR3 is 13 residues long. The V gene lost 5 bases and the J gene lost 8 bases, with 15 bases spanning the gap. The CDR3 DNA reads as TGTGCCAGCAGCCCCCCAAGGACTGAAGGCTACACCTTC. This encodes CASSPPRTEGYTF.

The chain employs TRBV10-2 and TRBJ1-6, with D tentatively TRBD1 (6 bases). V was cut by 7 bases and J by 10 bases, with 14 bases left in between. The CDR3 has 13 residues. Germline loops: CDR1 WSHSY, CDR2 SAAADI. The CDR3 DNA is TGCGCCAGCAAGGGGGACCTCGGGTCACCCCTCCACTTT. This encodes CASKGDLGSPLHF.

V is TRBV12-5 and J is TRBJ2-3; perhaps TRBD2 as D (7 bases). This CDR3 has 17 residues. V lost 0 bases to trimming and J lost 3 bases, with 16 bases between them. Germline V CDR1 and CDR2: LGHNT, FRNRAP. The CDR3 reads CASGLVLAGRGTDTQYF. The CDR3 DNA is TGTGCTAGTGGTTTGGTACTGGCAGGGAGGGGGACAGATACGCAGTATTTT.

This clone is a singleton in its sample. The chain joins TRBV12-1 to TRBJ1-3. TRBV12-1 is a listed pseudogene. The CDR3 has 15 residues. CDR3 residues: CASSFRLYSGNTIYF. The CDR3 nucleotides read TGTGCCAGCAGCTTTAGACTTTACTCTGGAAACACCATATATTTT.

The rearrangement joins TRBV9 to TRBJ1-1; maybe TRBD1 (5 bases). With 7 bases removed from V and 0 bases from J, the gap between germline ends came to 10 bases. The germline V gene has CDR1 SGDLS and CDR2 YYNGEE. The CDR3 is made up of 13 amino acids. The CDR3 DNA reads as TGTGCCAGCGGTAGGACAATGAACACTGAAGCTTTCTTT. As protein: CASGRTMNTEAFF.

The genes are TRBV2 and TRBJ1-6, with D possibly matching TRBD1 (6 bases). The germline V and J ends were trimmed by 6 bases and 10 bases, with 16 bases remaining between them. The CDR3 runs 14 residues. Germline V gene data show CDR1 as SNHLY and CDR2 as FYNNEI. The CDR3 DNA sequence: TGTGCCAGCAGGGACGACAGGCCCCACTCACCCCTCCACTTT. This sequence encodes CASRDDRPHSPLHF. The full variable domain, in which reference TRBV2 and TRBJ1-6 provide the parts outside the CDR3, is EPEVTQTPSHQVTQMGQEVILRCVPISNHLYFYWYRQILGQKVEFLVSFYNNEISEKSEIFDDQFSVERPDGSNFTLKIRSTKLEDSAMYFCASRDDRPHSPLHFGNGTRLTVT.

J is TRBJ1-5 and V is TRBV15; 7 nucleotides agree with TRBD1. The CDR3 runs 13 residues. Trimming removed 5 bases from V and 11 bases from J; junction bases left unmatched: 9. Per germline, CDR1 LNHNV and CDR2 YYDKDF (reference sequence). This CDR3 is CATSYQGVATQHF. In DNA form, the CDR3 reads TGTGCCACCAGCTACCAGGGGGTTGCGACCCAGCATTTT.

The chain couples TRBV2 to TRBJ1-3; possible D gene TRBD1, 5 bases. Trimming left V 3 bases short and J 0 bases short, with 18 bases between. From germline, CDR1 is SNHLY and CDR2 FYNNEI. The length of the CDR3 is 18 residues. CDR3 sequence reads: CASSEVRLTGSSGNTIYF. The CDR3 bases are TGTGCCAGCAGTGAGGTACGGCTTACAGGCAGCTCTGGAAACACCATATATTTT. Together with reference TRBV2 and TRBJ1-3, the CDR3 gives the full variable domain: EPEVTQTPSHQVTQMGQEVILRCVPISNHLYFYWYRQILGQKVEFLVSFYNNEISEKSEIFDDQFSVERPDGSNFTLKIRSTKLEDSAMYFCASSEVRLTGSSGNTIYFGEGSWLTVV.

This clone showed up just once. The chain combines TRBV18 with TRBJ1-1, with D possibly TRBD1 on 6 matching bases. The CDR3 sequence is 15 residues long. The germline gives CDR1 KGHSH, CDR2 LQKENI. Between the trimmed V and J ends, which lost 8 bases and 3 bases, there was a span of 19 bases. In nucleotides, the CDR3 is TGTGCCAGCACTCAGACAGGATTGGGGTACACTGAAGCTTTCTTT. Translation gives CASTQTGLGYTEAFF.

The gene calls are TRBV5-1 and TRBJ1-1, with D unresolved. Trimming pared 0 bases from V and 4 bases from J, leaving 13 bases between. This CDR3 is built from 15 residues. Per germline, CDR1 SGHRS and CDR2 YFSETQ. The CDR3 protein is CASSLGLVWATEAFF. The CDR3 coding sequence is TGCGCCAGCAGCTTGGGGCTCGTTTGGGCCACTGAAGCTTTCTTT.

The CDR3 bases are TGTGCCAGCAGACCGTTAGCGGGGGATACCGGGGAGCTGTTTTTT. Protein sequence: CASRPLAGDTGELFF. The V gene is TRBV7-3, the J gene TRBJ2-2; 9 positions match TRBD2. From germline, CDR1 is SGHTA and CDR2 FQGTGA. The trim removed 6 bases at V and 5 bases at J, leaving 7 bases unmatched. This CDR3 region has 15 residues.

The CDR3 bases are TGTGCCAGTAGTATATCGGAGACAGGGTGGCCCCAGCATTTT. Its protein product is CASSISETGWPQHF. The chain has TRBV19 and TRBJ1-5; 7 positions match TRBD1. The ends lost 2 bases at V and 9 bases at J; junction bases unmatched: 7. CDR1 and CDR2 (germline): LNHDA, SQIVND (reference sequence). There are 14 residues in the CDR3.

The J gene is TRBJ2-1, the V gene TRBV4-1; D perhaps matches TRBD1 (5 bases). Germline-derived CDR1 and CDR2 are MGHRA and YSYEKL. There are 18 residues in the CDR3. Trimming took 0 bases from V and 2 from J, leaving 17 bases between them. The CDR3 sequence: CASSQEKGALKAYNEQFF. The CDR3 DNA follows: TGCGCCAGCAGCCAAGAGAAAGGGGCTCTCAAGGCCTACAATGAGCAGTTCTTC.

The gene calls are TRBV9 and TRBJ1-4, with 7 bases that match TRBD1. The CDR3 extends over 14 amino acids. Germline-derived CDR1 and CDR2 are SGDLS and YYNGEE. V shed 3 bases and J 5 bases; nucleotides not matched to a gene: 4. CDR3 loop: CASSDRDRNEKLFF. In DNA, the CDR3 is TGTGCCAGCAGCGACCGGGACAGAAATGAAAAACTGTTTTTT.

The chain links TRBV14 to TRBJ2-7, with TRBD2 as a possible D gene (6 bases). The germline gives CDR1 SGHDN, CDR2 FVKESK. The CDR3 extends over 15 amino acids. The ends were cut back, 1 base at V and 1 base at J, with 11 bases in the middle. CDR3 in DNA: TGTGCCAGCAGCCAAGGGGACTTTCAGTCCTACGAGCAGTACTTC. Protein sequence: CASSQGDFQSYEQYF.

The chain uses TRBV6-5 and TRBJ2-1; 14 bases match TRBD2. Trimming took 5 bases from V and 8 from J; bases not matched to a gene: 5. The CDR3 totals 15 residues. Germline V gene lookup returns CDR1 MNHEY and CDR2 SVGAGI. The CDR3 DNA follows: TGTGCCAGCAGTACAGGGACTAGCGGGGGTCATGAGCAGTTCTTC. The encoded protein is CASSTGTSGGHEQFF.

This rearrangement joins TRBV19 to TRBJ1-1, with D tentatively TRBD1 (5 bases). V was trimmed by 3 bases and J by 4 bases, leaving 9 bases between them. The CDR3 has 13 amino acids. Germline values: CDR1 LNHDA, CDR2 SQIVND (reference sequence). As DNA, the CDR3 is TGTGCCAGTAGTATGCAGGGTGGCACTGAAGCTTTCTTT. Protein: CASSMQGGTEAFF.

The chain carries TRBV9 and TRBJ1-2, with TRBD1 as a possible D gene (5 bases). Germline lookup yields CDR1 SGDLS and CDR2 YYNGEE. V was trimmed by 2 bases and J by 4 bases, leaving 15 bases between them. The CDR3 contains 15 residues. The CDR3 loop is CASSVRRGGPYGYTF. The CDR3 nucleotides read TGTGCCAGCAGCGTCAGACGGGGGGGTCCCTATGGCTACACCTTC.

This chain uses TRBV19 with TRBJ1-3; 7 bases fit TRBD1. Trimming removed 5 bases from V and 0 bases from J; junction bases left unmatched: 7. The CDR3 runs to 16 residues. The germline CDR1 and CDR2 sequences are LNHDA and SQIVND (reference sequence). The CDR3 nucleotides are TGTGCCAGTAGTGGACAGGTTCACCTCTCTGGAAACACCATATATTTT. As protein: CASSGQVHLSGNTIYF.